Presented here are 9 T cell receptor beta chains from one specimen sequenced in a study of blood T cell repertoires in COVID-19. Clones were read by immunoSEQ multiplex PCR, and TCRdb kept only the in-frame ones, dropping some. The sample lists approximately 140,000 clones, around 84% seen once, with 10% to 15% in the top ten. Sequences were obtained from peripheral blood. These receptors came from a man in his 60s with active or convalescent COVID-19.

The CDR3 DNA follows: TGTGCCAGCGCTACCCCTGAGGGGGCCCACTACTACGAGCAGTACTTC. This codes for CASATPEGAHYYEQYF. The chain couples TRBV7-9 to TRBJ2-7; 7 bases map to TRBD1. The J segment lost 3 bases and the V segment lost 8 bases, leaving 16 bases of the junction unmatched. Germline CDR1 and CDR2: SEHNR and FQNEAQ (reference sequence). This CDR3 region has 16 residues.

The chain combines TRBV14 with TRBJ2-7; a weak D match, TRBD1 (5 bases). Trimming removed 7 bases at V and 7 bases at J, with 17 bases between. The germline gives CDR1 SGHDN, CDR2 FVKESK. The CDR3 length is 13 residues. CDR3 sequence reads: CASTYGVKGEQYF. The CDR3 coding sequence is TGTGCCAGCACCTATGGGGTTAAGGGGGAGCAGTACTTC.

In DNA, the CDR3 is TGTGCCAGCTCACCTCAAGTTGGACAGGGCACCTACGAGCAGTACTTC. Amino acid sequence: CASSPQVGQGTYEQYF. The V and J genes are TRBV18 and TRBJ2-7, with 8 bases fitting TRBD1. The CDR3 is 16 residues long. The V and J ends lost 3 bases and 2 bases, in that order; junction bases with no gene match: 9. Germline CDR1 and CDR2: KGHSH and LQKENI.

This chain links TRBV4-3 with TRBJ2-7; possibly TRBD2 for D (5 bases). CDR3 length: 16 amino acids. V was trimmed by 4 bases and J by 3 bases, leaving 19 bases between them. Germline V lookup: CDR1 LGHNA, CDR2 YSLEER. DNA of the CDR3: TGCGCCAGCAGCCCCTCGCTTAGGGAGTTCCGCTACGAGCAGTACTTC. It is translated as CASSPSLREFRYEQYF.

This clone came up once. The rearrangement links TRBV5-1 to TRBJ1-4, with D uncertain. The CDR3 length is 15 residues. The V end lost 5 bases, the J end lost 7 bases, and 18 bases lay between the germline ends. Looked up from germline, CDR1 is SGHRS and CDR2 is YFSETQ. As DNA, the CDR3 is TGCGCCAGCAGACGCGTGCCCAGTGGGCGTGAAAAACTGTTTTTT. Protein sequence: CASRRVPSGREKLFF.

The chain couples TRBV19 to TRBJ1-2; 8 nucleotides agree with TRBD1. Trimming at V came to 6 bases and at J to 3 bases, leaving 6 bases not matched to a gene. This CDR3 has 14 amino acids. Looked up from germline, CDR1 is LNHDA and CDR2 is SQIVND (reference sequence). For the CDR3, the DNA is TGTGCCAGTAGACCCACAGGGGGACACTATGGCTACACCTTC. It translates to CASRPTGGHYGYTF.

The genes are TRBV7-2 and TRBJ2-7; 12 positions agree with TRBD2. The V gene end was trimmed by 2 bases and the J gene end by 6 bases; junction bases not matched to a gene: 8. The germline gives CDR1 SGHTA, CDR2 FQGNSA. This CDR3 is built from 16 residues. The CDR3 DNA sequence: TGTGCCAGCAGCTTAACCTCCCTAGCGGGAGGGGGCGAGCAGTACTTC. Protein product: CASSLTSLAGGGEQYF. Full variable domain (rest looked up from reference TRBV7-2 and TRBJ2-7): GAGVSQSPSNKVTEKGKDVELRCDPISGHTALYWYRQSLGQGLEFLIYFQGNSAPDKSGLPSDRFSAERTGGSVSTLTIQRTQQEDSAVYLCASSLTSLAGGGEQYFGPGTRLTVT.

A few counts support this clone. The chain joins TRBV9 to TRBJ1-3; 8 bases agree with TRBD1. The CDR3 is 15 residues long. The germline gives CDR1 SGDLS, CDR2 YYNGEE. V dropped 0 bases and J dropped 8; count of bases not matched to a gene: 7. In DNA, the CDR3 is TGTGCCAGCAGCGTAGAGTCAGGGGGCACATACACCATATATTTT. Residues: CASSVESGGTYTIYF.

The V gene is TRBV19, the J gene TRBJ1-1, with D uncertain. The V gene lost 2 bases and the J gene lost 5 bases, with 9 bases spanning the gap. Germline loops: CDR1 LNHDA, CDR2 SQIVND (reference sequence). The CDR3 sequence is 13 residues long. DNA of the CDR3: TGTGCCAGTAGTATAAGCGTTGGGACTGAAGCTTTCTTT. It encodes CASSISVGTEAFF.